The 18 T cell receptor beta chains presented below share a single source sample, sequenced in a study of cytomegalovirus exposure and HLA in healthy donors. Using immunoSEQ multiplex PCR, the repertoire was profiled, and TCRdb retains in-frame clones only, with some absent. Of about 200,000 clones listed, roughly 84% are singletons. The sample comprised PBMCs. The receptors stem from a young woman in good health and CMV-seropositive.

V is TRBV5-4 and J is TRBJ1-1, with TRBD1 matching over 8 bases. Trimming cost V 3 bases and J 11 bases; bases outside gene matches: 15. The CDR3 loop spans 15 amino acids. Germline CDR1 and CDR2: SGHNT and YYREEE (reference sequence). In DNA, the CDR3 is TGTGCCAGCAGCTCGCCGGGACAGGAGCCGGGGAAGGCTTTCTTT. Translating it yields CASSSPGQEPGKAFF.

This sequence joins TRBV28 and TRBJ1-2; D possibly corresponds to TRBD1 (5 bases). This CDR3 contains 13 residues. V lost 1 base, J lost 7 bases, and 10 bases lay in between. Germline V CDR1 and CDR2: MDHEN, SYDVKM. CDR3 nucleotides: TGTGCCAGCAGTTTATCAGGGATAAGTGGCTACACCTTC. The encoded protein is CASSLSGISGYTF.

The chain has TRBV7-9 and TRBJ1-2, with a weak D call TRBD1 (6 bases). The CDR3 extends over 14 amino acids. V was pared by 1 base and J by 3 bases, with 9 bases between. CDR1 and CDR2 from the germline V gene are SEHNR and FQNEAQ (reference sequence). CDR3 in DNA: TGTGCCAGCAGCTTAGTGGCAGGGGACTATGGCTACACCTTC. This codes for CASSLVAGDYGYTF. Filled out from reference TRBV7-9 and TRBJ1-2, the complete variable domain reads DTGVSQNPRHKITKRGQNVTFRCDPISEHNRLYWYRQTLGQGPEFLTYFQNEAQLEKSRLLSDRFSAERPKGSFSTLEIQRTEQGDSAMYLCASSLVAGDYGYTFGSGTRLTVV.

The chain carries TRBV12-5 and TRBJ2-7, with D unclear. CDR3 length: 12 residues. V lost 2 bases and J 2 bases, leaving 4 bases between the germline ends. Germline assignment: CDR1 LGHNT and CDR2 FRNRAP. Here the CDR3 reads CASGLYTYEQYF. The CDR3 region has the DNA TGTGCTAGTGGTTTGTATACCTACGAGCAGTACTTC. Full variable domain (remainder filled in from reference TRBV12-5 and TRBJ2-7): DARVTQTPRHKVTEMGQEVTMRCQPILGHNTVFWYRQTMMQGLELLAYFRNRAPLDDSGMPKDRFSAEMPDATLATLKIQPSEPRDSAVYFCASGLYTYEQYFGPGTRLTVT.

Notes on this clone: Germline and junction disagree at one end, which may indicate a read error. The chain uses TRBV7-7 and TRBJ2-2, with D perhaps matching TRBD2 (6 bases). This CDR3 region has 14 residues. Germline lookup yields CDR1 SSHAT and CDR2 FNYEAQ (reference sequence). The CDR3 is CASSLAGRTGELFF. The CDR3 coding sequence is TGTGCTAGCAGCTTAGCCGGGAGAACCGGGGAGCTGTTTTTT.

The CDR3 region is CASSLEIAGDYEQYF. The CDR3, as DNA: TGTGCCAGCAGCTTAGAGATAGCGGGAGACTACGAGCAGTACTTC. The chain combines TRBV7-3 with TRBJ2-7; 9 bases map to TRBD2. The V gene end was trimmed by 2 bases and the J gene end by 3 bases; junction bases not matched to a gene: 5. This CDR3 contains 15 residues. The germline CDR1 and CDR2 sequences are SGHTA and FQGTGA.

Here the CDR3 reads CASSLRGPVGYTF. In DNA, the CDR3 is TGTGCCAGCAGCCTCAGGGGACCAGTCGGCTACACCTTC. The V call is TRBV28, the J call TRBJ1-2; the D gene is possibly TRBD1 (6 bases). V lost 6 bases to trimming and J lost 8 bases, with 16 bases between them. Looked up from germline, CDR1 is MDHEN and CDR2 is SYDVKM. The CDR3 runs 13 residues.

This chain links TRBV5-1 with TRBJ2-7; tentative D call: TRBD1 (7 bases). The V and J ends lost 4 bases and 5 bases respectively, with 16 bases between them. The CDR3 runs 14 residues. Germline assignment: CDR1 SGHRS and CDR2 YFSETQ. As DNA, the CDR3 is TGCGCCAGCAGCCCGGTGGAGGGGGCGGACGAGCAGTACTTC. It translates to CASSPVEGADEQYF.

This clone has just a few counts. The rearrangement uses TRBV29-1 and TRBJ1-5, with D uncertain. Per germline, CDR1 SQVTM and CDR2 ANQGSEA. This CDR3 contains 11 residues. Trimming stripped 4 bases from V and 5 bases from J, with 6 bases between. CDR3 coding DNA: TGCAGCGTTGGGAGCCATCAGCCCCAGCATTTT. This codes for CSVGSHQPQHF.

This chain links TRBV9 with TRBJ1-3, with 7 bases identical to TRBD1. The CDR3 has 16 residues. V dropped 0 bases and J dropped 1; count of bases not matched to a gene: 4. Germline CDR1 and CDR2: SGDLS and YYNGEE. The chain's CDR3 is CASSVDPGQSGNTIYF. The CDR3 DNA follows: TGTGCCAGCAGCGTAGATCCGGGACAGTCTGGAAACACCATATATTTT.

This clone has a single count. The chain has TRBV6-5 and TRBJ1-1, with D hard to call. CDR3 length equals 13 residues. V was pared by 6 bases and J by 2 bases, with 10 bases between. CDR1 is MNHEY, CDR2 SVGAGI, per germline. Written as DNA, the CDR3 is TGTGCCAGCAGGGTCAGGATAAACACTGAAGCTTTCTTT. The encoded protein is CASRVRINTEAFF.

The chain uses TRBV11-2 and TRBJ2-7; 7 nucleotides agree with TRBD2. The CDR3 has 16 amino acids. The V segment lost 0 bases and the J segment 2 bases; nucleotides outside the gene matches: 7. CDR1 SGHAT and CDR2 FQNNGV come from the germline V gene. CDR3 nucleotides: TGTGCCAGCAGCTTAGATCGGCGGGGGACCACCTACGAGCAGTACTTC. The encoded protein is CASSLDRRGTTYEQYF.

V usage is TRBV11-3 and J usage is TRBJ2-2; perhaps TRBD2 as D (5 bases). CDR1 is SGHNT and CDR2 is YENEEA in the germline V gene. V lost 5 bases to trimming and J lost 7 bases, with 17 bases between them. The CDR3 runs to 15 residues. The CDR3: CASSEGSPSGGELFF. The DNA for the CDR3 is TGTGCCAGCAGCGAGGGATCGCCGAGTGGCGGGGAGCTGTTTTTT.

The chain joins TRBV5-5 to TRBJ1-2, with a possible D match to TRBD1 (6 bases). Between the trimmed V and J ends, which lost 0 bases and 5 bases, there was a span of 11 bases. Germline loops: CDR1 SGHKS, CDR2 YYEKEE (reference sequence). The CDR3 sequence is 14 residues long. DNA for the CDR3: TGTGCCAGCAGCTTGGAGGGACACGGATATGGCTACACCTTC. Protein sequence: CASSLEGHGYGYTF. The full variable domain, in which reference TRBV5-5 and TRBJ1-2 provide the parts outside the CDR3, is DAGVTQSPTHLIKTRGQQVTLRCSPISGHKSVSWYQQVLGQGPQFIFQYYEKEERGRGNFPDRFSARQFPNYSSELNVNALLLGDSALYLCASSLEGHGYGYTFGSGTRLTVV.

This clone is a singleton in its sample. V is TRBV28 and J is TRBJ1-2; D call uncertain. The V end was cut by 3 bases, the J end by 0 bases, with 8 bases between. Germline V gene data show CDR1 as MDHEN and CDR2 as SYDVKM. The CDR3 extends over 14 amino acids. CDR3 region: CASSFPGANYGYTF. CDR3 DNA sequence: TGTGCCAGCAGTTTCCCGGGAGCTAACTATGGCTACACCTTC.

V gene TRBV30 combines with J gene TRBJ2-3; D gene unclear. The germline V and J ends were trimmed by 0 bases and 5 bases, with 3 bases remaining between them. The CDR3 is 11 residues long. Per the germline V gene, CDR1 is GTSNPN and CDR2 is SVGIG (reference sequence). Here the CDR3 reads CAWSVGDTQYF. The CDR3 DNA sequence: TGTGCCTGGAGTGTCGGAGATACGCAGTATTTT.

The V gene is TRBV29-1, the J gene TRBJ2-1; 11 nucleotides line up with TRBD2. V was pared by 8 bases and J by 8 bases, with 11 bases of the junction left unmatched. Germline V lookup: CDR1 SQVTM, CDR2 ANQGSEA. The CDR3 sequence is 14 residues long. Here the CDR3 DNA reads TGCAGCATACTAGCGGGAGAATTGTGGCATGAGCAGTTCTTC. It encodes CSILAGELWHEQFF.

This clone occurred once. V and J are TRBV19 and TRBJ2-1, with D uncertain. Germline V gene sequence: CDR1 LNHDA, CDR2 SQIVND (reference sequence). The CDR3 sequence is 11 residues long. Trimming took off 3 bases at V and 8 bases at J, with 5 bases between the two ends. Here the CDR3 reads CASSIVDEQFF. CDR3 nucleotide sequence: TGTGCCAGTAGTATTGTCGATGAGCAGTTCTTC.